One and the same sample provided the 3 T cell receptor beta chains below, sequenced in a study of vaccination and CD4 T cells after COVID-19. In TCRdb, the PCR reads were re-called with MiXCR into one record per CDR3 protein. The top ten hold roughly 5.5% of the sample, which has about 28,000 distinct CDR3 sequences, 51% seen once. Time point here: late sampling 161 to 241 days after vaccination in a few convalescent patients. Sequencing was performed on CD4+ T cells from blood, taken about 7 months after SARS-CoV-2 vaccination. Receptors were obtained from a human donor who had recovered from COVID-19.

V gene TRBV27 combines with J gene TRBJ2-7; D gene ambiguous. This CDR3 comprises 15 residues. V gave up 5 bases and J gave up 3 bases, with 17 bases separating them. CDR1 and CDR2 (germline): MNHEY, SMNVEV (reference sequence). CDR3 loop: CASSLPGRFGYEQYF. Here the CDR3 DNA reads TGTGCCAGCAGTCTCCCAGGACGGTTTGGCTACGAGCAGTACTTC.

The genes are TRBV28 and TRBJ2-4; tentatively, D is TRBD2 (6 bases). The CDR3 extends over 16 amino acids. Trimming removed 2 bases from V and 1 base from J, with 12 bases in between. Per the germline V gene, CDR1 is MDHEN and CDR2 is SYDVKM. CDR3 sequence: CASSLAGGIAKNIQYF. CDR3 sequence (DNA): TGTGCCAGCAGTTTAGCTGGGGGGATTGCCAAAAACATTCAGTACTTC.

V usage is TRBV7-2 and J usage is TRBJ2-1; D gene unclear. V lost 5 bases and J lost 4, with 9 bases in between. The CDR3 spans 13 residues. From germline, CDR1 is SGHTA and CDR2 FQGNSA. CDR3 sequence: CASSPLGYNEQFF. Written as DNA, the CDR3 is TGTGCCAGCAGCCCATTGGGTTACAATGAGCAGTTCTTC.